Below, 5 T cell receptor beta chains from the same sample are listed, as sequenced in a study of blood T cell repertoires in COVID-19. Clones were sequenced by immunoSEQ multiplex PCR, and TCRdb holds only the in-frame ones, with some missing. The table lists about 160,000 clones, roughly 90% of them singletons, with 6.5% to 8.5% in the top ten. The specimen sequenced was PBMCs or T cells enriched from blood (not recorded which). The receptors here all came from a woman aged 50 to 65 who had recovered from COVID-19.

V gene TRBV6-2 or TRBV6-3 combines with J gene TRBJ2-2; TRBD1 agrees at 9 bases. The V gene end was trimmed by 5 bases and the J gene end by 4 bases; junction bases not matched to a gene: 5. The CDR3 is 15 residues long. Germline CDR1 reads MNHEY; CDR2 reads SVGEGT. The CDR3 reads CASSRQGGVTGELFF. The CDR3 nucleotides read TGTGCCAGCAGTCGACAGGGGGGGGTCACCGGGGAGCTGTTTTTT.

The CDR3 region has the DNA TGTGCCAGCAGTTACGGGACTAGCGGGACAGATACGCAGTATTTT. Its translation: CASSYGTSGTDTQYF. The V and J genes are TRBV6-2 or TRBV6-3 and TRBJ2-3, with TRBD2 matching 12 bases. CDR3 length: 15 amino acids. With 2 bases clipped from V and 3 bases from J, the junction kept 0 bases outside the gene matches. From germline, CDR1 is MNHEY and CDR2 SVGEGT.

V gene TRBV28 combines with J gene TRBJ2-3; weak D call: TRBD1 (6 bases). V was trimmed by 3 bases and J by 1 base, leaving 14 bases between them. Germline V gene data show CDR1 as MDHEN and CDR2 as SYDVKM. CDR3 length equals 16 residues. The CDR3 coding sequence is TGTGCCAGCAGTTTCCAGAGACAGGTCCGCACAGATACGCAGTATTTT. It is translated as CASSFQRQVRTDTQYF.

This sequence joins TRBV20-1 and TRBJ2-7; 11 bases agree with TRBD1. CDR1 and CDR2 (germline): DFQATT, SNEGSKA (reference sequence). After removal of 3 bases from V and 7 bases from J, the junction contained 11 bases not matched to a gene. CDR3 length equals 15 residues. The CDR3 sequence: CSASFDGQGAVEQYF. The CDR3 DNA reads TGCAGTGCTAGTTTCGATGGACAGGGGGCGGTGGAGCAGTACTTC.

A single count supports this clone. The rearrangement joins TRBV6-5 to TRBJ1-1, with D unclear. This CDR3 is 11 amino acids long. V lost 7 bases and J lost 4, with 7 bases in between. Germline V gives CDR1 MNHEY, CDR2 SVGAGI. The CDR3 region has the DNA TGTGCCAGCAATCGGGGCACTGAAGCTTTCTTT. Its translation: CASNRGTEAFF.